What follows are 29 T cell receptor beta chains derived from one specimen sequenced in a study of immune heterogeneity within non-small cell lung tumors. Template material for each sample was roughly 600 ng of bulk tumor genomic DNA. Primary tumors were biopsied several times each, far apart, intraoperatively. Curative surgical treatment was performed in patients who had newly diagnosed, untreated non-small cell lung cancer. Multiplex PCR with 32 V and 13 J primers amplified TCR beta CDR3. Each CDR3 protein is one row after TCRdb ran MiXCR on the multiplex PCR reads. The sample includes roughly 5,000 distinct CDR3 sequences, about a third of them seen just once. Input material: lung tumor tissue. Receptors were obtained from a woman in her forties or fifties with non-small cell lung cancer.

About this clonotype itself: Possible read error: a much larger clone is one base away. V usage is TRBV9 and J usage is TRBJ2-3, with TRBD2 matching 7 bases. Germline V gene data show CDR1 as SGDLS and CDR2 as YYNGEE. Unmatched junction bases numbered 8, after V lost 0 bases and J lost 4 bases. The CDR3 consists of 16 residues. This CDR3 reads CASSVATSRVSDTQYF. The DNA for the CDR3 is TGTGCCAGCAGCGTAGCGACTAGCAGGGTTTCAGATACGCAGTATTTT.

This clonotype is judged medium-sized. The rearrangement uses TRBV4-1 and TRBJ1-2; 8 nucleotides align to TRBD1. J gave up 6 bases and V 3 bases, and 6 bases lay outside the gene matches. This CDR3 is 14 amino acids long. Germline V lookup: CDR1 MGHRA, CDR2 YSYEKL. In DNA, the CDR3 is TGCGCCAGCAGCCACCCCGGGACAGGACATGGCTACACCTTC. It encodes CASSHPGTGHGYTF.

This clonotype counts as medium-sized. The CDR3 reads CAWRSSANTEAFF. CDR3 sequence (DNA): TGTGCCTGGAGGAGCTCAGCGAACACTGAAGCTTTCTTT. The chain recombines TRBV30 with TRBJ1-1; D not resolved. Trimming shortened V by 3 bases and J by 1 base, and 9 bases separated the two germline ends. CDR3 size: 13 residues. The germline CDR1 and CDR2 sequences are GTSNPN and SVGIG (reference sequence).

The rearrangement uses TRBV19 and TRBJ2-4; 8 nucleotides match TRBD1. The ends lost 4 bases at V and 8 bases at J; junction bases unmatched: 10. The germline CDR1 and CDR2 sequences are LNHDA and SQIVND (reference sequence). The CDR3 runs to 15 residues. The CDR3 coding sequence is TGTGCCAGTAGTACGACAGGGGCCCTGGGGCACATTCAGTACTTC. Amino acids: CASSTTGALGHIQYF.

The chain couples TRBV18 to TRBJ1-4, with D hard to call. Germline V CDR1 and CDR2: KGHSH, LQKENI. The V end was cut by 4 bases, the J end by 3 bases, with 12 bases between. This CDR3 has 15 residues. The DNA of the CDR3 is TGTGCCAGCTCACTAACAAAGGCGGCTAATGAAAAACTGTTTTTT. This sequence encodes CASSLTKAANEKLFF.

In the case of this clonotype: One base away lies a much larger clone, so this may be a sequencing read error. CDR3 coding DNA: TGTGCCAGCAGCCCTAGAGGACAGCCCGATCAGTACTTC. It yields the protein CASSPRGQPDQYF. The V call is TRBV7-9, the J call TRBJ2-7, with D possibly being TRBD1 (6 bases). The CDR3 runs to 13 residues. From germline, CDR1 is SEHNR and CDR2 FQNEAQ (reference sequence). The V end lost 5 bases, the J end lost 10 bases, and 18 bases lay between the germline ends.

The genes are TRBV12-3 or TRBV12-4 and TRBJ2-7; a possible D gene is TRBD2 (5 bases). CDR3 length: 12 amino acids. V was shortened by 6 bases and J by 5 bases, with 11 bases between the two germline ends. The CDR3, as DNA: TGTGCCAGCAGCTATACTAGGAACGAGCAGTACTTC. Protein: CASSYTRNEQYF.

Judged by abundance, this clonotype is medium-sized. This chain joins TRBV6-2 or TRBV6-3 and TRBJ1-2, with 7 bases that match TRBD1. The ends lost 6 bases at V and 6 bases at J; junction bases unmatched: 16. Per germline, CDR1 MNHEY and CDR2 SVGEGT. This CDR3 is 16 amino acids long. The CDR3 spells CASSPTPGGGGNGYTF. CDR3 bases: TGTGCCAGCAGCCCCACCCCTGGGGGAGGGGGCAATGGCTACACCTTC.

V is TRBV19 and J is TRBJ2-3, with 7 bases matching TRBD1. The germline CDR1 and CDR2 sequences are LNHDA and SQIVND (reference sequence). V dropped 3 bases and J dropped 10; count of bases not matched to a gene: 1. The CDR3 is 11 residues long. The CDR3 here is CASSMQGAQYF. CDR3 DNA sequence: TGTGCCAGTAGTATGCAGGGGGCGCAGTATTTT.

This clonotype is termed medium-sized. The V and J genes are TRBV10-3 and TRBJ2-2; 7 positions agree with TRBD1. This CDR3 region has 13 residues. V lost 4 bases and J lost 8; bases outside the gene matches: 4. The germline V gene encodes CDR1 ENHRY and CDR2 SYGVKD. CDR3 region: CAISGYRGGELFF. As DNA, the CDR3 is TGTGCCATCAGTGGATACAGGGGAGGGGAGCTGTTTTTT.

Comments on this clonotype: A much more abundant neighbour one base away suggests this may be a read error. The CDR3 region is CASGGHSGGGAKNIQYF. CDR3 coding DNA: TGTGCCAGCGGAGGCCACAGCGGGGGCGGGGCCAAAAACATTCAGTACTTC. J is TRBJ2-4 and V is TRBV7-2; TRBD2 aligns across 8 bases. V dropped 8 bases and J dropped 1; count of bases not matched to a gene: 13. This CDR3 is built from 17 residues. CDR1 and CDR2 (germline): SGHTA, FQGNSA.

This clonotype counts as medium-sized. The chain combines TRBV11-3 with TRBJ2-7; 7 bases map to TRBD1. The J segment lost 3 bases and the V segment lost 5 bases, leaving 13 bases of the junction unmatched. Germline-derived CDR1 and CDR2 are SGHNT and YENEEA. The CDR3 is made up of 16 amino acids. CDR3: CASSSRETGSYYEQYF. CDR3 coding DNA: TGTGCCAGCAGCAGTAGAGAGACAGGGAGCTACTACGAGCAGTACTTC.

This rearrangement joins TRBV28 to TRBJ1-5; D perhaps matches TRBD1 (6 bases). The CDR3 contains 15 residues. V lost 3 bases and J lost 6, with 15 bases in between. CDR1 and CDR2 (germline): MDHEN, SYDVKM. CDR3 in DNA: TGTGCCAGCAGTTTCAAGCAGGGGAGAGGTCAGCCCCAGCATTTT. It is translated as CASSFKQGRGQPQHF.

This clonotype was detected many times. The V call is TRBV6-1, the J call TRBJ2-3, with a tentative D call TRBD2 (5 bases). The CDR3 is 13 residues long. V was trimmed by 8 bases and J by 0 bases, leaving 9 bases between them. Germline assignment: CDR1 MNHNS and CDR2 SASEGT. In DNA form, the CDR3 reads TGTGCCAGCCGAGGGCACAGCACAGATACGCAGTATTTT. This codes for CASRGHSTDTQYF.

The CDR3: CASSEYGDSHYEQYF. The DNA of the CDR3 is TGTGCCAGCAGTGAATATGGTGACAGCCACTACGAGCAGTACTTC. This chain links TRBV2 with TRBJ2-7; a weak D match, TRBD1 (5 bases). Germline CDR1 and CDR2: SNHLY and FYNNEI. The CDR3 has 15 residues. The V end lost 2 bases, the J end lost 3 bases, and 14 bases lay between the germline ends.

The chain's CDR3 is CSASIGLGQMNTEAFF. The CDR3, as DNA: TGCAGTGCTAGTATCGGACTCGGACAGATGAACACTGAAGCTTTCTTT. The rearrangement joins TRBV20-1 to TRBJ1-1, with TRBD1 as a possible D gene (6 bases). The CDR3 totals 16 residues. V was shortened by 3 bases and J by 0 bases, with 17 bases between the two germline ends. Germline-derived CDR1 and CDR2 are DFQATT and SNEGSKA (reference sequence).

By sample fraction, this clonotype is medium-sized. The V and J genes are TRBV18 and TRBJ2-7; the match to TRBD1 covers 7 bases. The CDR3 has 12 amino acids. CDR1 is KGHSH, CDR2 LQKENI, per germline. V lost 6 bases and J lost 7; bases outside the gene matches: 6. CDR3 bases: TGTGCCAGCTCCCTAGACAGGGCAGAGCAGTACTTC. Its translation: CASSLDRAEQYF. The whole variable domain, remainder taken from reference TRBV18 and TRBJ2-7, is NAGVMQNPRHLVRRRGQEARLRCSPMKGHSHVYWYRQLPEEGLKFMVYLQKENIIDESGMPKERFSAEFPKEGPSILRIQQVVRGDSAAYFCASSLDRAEQYFGPGTRLTVT.

This clonotype has at least ten counts. The chain has TRBV29-1 and TRBJ1-1; possibly TRBD1 for D (5 bases). Germline lookup yields CDR1 SQVTM and CDR2 ANQGSEA. This CDR3 comprises 15 residues. V lost 7 bases and J lost 0, with 18 bases in between. This chain's CDR3 is CSALTGRGVNTEAFF. The CDR3 region has the DNA TGCAGCGCCCTGACGGGAAGAGGGGTGAACACTGAAGCTTTCTTT.

By proportion, this clonotype is medium-sized. The J gene is TRBJ1-1, the V gene TRBV24-1; no clear D. The germline V gene has CDR1 KGHDR and CDR2 SFDVKD. The CDR3 contains 11 residues. V lost 8 bases and J 1 base, leaving 4 bases between the germline ends. The CDR3 is CATMENTEAFF. As DNA, the CDR3 is TGTGCCACCATGGAGAACACTGAAGCTTTCTTT.

This clonotype was observed a few times. V is TRBV20-1 and J is TRBJ2-5; no firm D call. Germline lookup yields CDR1 DFQATT and CDR2 SNEGSKA (reference sequence). The germline V and J ends were trimmed by 0 bases and 5 bases, with 4 bases remaining between them. This CDR3 comprises 11 residues. The CDR3 is CSARDRETQYF. The CDR3, as DNA: TGCAGTGCTAGAGATAGGGAGACCCAGTACTTC.

Sample share makes this clonotype medium-sized. This chain joins TRBV7-9 and TRBJ2-3, with D tentatively TRBD2 (5 bases). V dropped 1 base and J dropped 0 bases, with 17 bases sitting between them. The CDR3 totals 18 residues. Germline V gene sequence: CDR1 SEHNR, CDR2 FQNEAQ (reference sequence). CDR3 coding DNA: TGTGCCAGCAGCTTAGGCAAAGGTGGGAGCTCTAGCACAGATACGCAGTATTTT. Translation: CASSLGKGGSSSTDTQYF.

This clonotype appeared a few times. The CDR3 reads CASSQSQVSTDTQYF. The CDR3 coding sequence is TGTGCCAGCAGCCAATCACAGGTTAGCACAGATACGCAGTATTTT. The chain carries TRBV14 and TRBJ2-3; D might be TRBD1 (5 bases). V dropped 2 bases and J dropped 0 bases, with 9 bases sitting between them. The CDR3 runs 15 residues. Germline loops: CDR1 SGHDN, CDR2 FVKESK.

This clonotype has only a few counts. This could be a read error, since a much larger clone is one nucleotide away. The chain employs TRBV15 and TRBJ2-1; 8 positions agree with TRBD1. The CDR3 sequence is 15 residues long. Per germline, CDR1 LNHNV and CDR2 YYDKDF (reference sequence). CDR3 bases: TGTGCCATCAGCAGACGACAGGGGCGGGGCAATGAGCAGTTCTTC. Protein: CAISRRQGRGNEQFF.

Comments on this clonotype: Just one base apart from a much larger clone, this may be a read error. This rearrangement joins TRBV5-6 to TRBJ1-1; the D is unclear. CDR1 SGHDT and CDR2 YYEEEE come from the germline V gene. The V end was cut by 8 bases, the J end by 1 base, with 24 bases between. The CDR3 has 17 residues. CDR3 DNA: TGTGCCAGGGAACTATTCGCCGATGGGGAACGGAACACTGAAGCTTTCTTT. It is translated as CARELFADGERNTEAFF.

Comments on this clonotype: A read error is likely, as this CDR3 ends without the conserved phenylalanine or tryptophan. It is unclear where the CDR3 begins or ends on the DNA, so no DNA is shown, and the CDR3 is as TCRdb lists it. The chain has TRBV5-1 and TRBJ2-3; TRBD2 is taken as the D call from the table, unchecked against the DNA. With termini counted, the CDR3 has 18 amino acids. Per germline, CDR1 SGHRS and CDR2 YFSETQ. The CDR3 here is CASSLVTAGGSYEQYFGP.

The J gene is TRBJ2-7, the V gene TRBV28; tentatively, D is TRBD2 (5 bases). Deletions cut 6 bases from V and 4 bases from J, with 10 bases between. The length of the CDR3 is 12 residues. Germline loops: CDR1 MDHEN, CDR2 SYDVKM. The CDR3 DNA sequence: TGTGCCAGCAGGAGGACGGGGTACGAGCAGTACTTC. Its translation is CASRRTGYEQYF.

This clonotype has only a few counts. The V and J genes are TRBV6-4 and TRBJ2-1, with 9 nucleotides matching TRBD2. This CDR3 has 16 residues. Looked up from germline, CDR1 is MRHNA and CDR2 is SNTAGT. The J segment lost 10 bases and the V segment lost 7 bases, leaving 17 bases of the junction unmatched. CDR3 sequence (DNA): TGTGCCAGCAATTACTCCCGGGTAGCGGGAGCGGGAGAGCAGTTCTTC. Translation gives CASNYSRVAGAGEQFF.

The V call is TRBV29-1, the J call TRBJ2-2; D unresolved. Germline V lookup: CDR1 SQVTM, CDR2 ANQGSEA. With 6 bases removed from V and 1 base from J, the gap between germline ends came to 9 bases. The CDR3 extends over 13 amino acids. CDR3 in amino acids: CSVIHRNTGELFF. The CDR3 DNA follows: TGCAGCGTAATCCACAGGAACACCGGGGAGCTGTTTTTT.

J is TRBJ1-5 and V is TRBV29-1; a possible D gene is TRBD1 (6 bases). Germline V CDR1 and CDR2: SQVTM, ANQGSEA. Trimming cost V 1 base and J 13 bases, with 11 bases left between them. The CDR3 spans 11 residues. The CDR3 sequence is CSVEGGRGQHF. The CDR3 nucleotides read TGCAGCGTTGAAGGGGGCAGGGGTCAGCATTTT. Full variable domain (missing parts from reference TRBV29-1 and TRBJ1-5): SAVISQKPSRDICQRGTSLTIQCQVDSQVTMMFWYRQQPGQSLTLIATANQGSEATYESGFVIDKFPISRPNLTFSTLTVSNMSPEDSSIYLCSVEGGRGQHFGDGTRLSIL.